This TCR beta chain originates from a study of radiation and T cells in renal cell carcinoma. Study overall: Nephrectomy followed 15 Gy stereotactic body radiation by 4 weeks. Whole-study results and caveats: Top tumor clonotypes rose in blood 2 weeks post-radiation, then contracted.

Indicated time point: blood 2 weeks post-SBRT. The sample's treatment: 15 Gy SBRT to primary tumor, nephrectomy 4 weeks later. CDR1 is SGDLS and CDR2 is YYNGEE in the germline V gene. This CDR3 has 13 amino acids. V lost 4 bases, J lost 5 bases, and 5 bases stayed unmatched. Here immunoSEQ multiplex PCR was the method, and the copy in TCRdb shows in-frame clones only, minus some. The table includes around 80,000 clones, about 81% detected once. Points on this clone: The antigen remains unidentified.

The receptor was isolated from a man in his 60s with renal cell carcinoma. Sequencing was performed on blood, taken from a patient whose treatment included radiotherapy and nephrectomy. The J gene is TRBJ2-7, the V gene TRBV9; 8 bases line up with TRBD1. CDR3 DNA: TGTGCCAGCAGCCGGGCAGGGGGCAACGAGCAGTACTTC. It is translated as CASSRAGGNEQYF.